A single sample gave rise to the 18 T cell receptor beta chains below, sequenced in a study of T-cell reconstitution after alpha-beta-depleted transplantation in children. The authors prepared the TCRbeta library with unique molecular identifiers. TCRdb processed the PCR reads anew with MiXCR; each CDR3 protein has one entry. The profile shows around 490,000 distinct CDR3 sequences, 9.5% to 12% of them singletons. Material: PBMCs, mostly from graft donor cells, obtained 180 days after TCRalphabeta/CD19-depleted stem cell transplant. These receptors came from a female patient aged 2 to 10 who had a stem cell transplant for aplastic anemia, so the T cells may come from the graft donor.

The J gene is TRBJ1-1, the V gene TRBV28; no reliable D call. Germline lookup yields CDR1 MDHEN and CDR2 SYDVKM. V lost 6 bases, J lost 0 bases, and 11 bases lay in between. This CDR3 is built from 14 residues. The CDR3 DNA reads TGTGCCAGCAGCCCCGGACCAGTGAACACTGAAGCTTTCTTT. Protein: CASSPGPVNTEAFF.

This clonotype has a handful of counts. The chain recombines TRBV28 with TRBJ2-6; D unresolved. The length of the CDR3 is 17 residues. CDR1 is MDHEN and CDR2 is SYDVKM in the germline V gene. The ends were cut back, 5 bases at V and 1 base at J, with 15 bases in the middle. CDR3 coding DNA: TGTGCCAGCAGTGTGTTCTCAACTTTATCTGGGGCCAACGTCCTGACTTTC. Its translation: CASSVFSTLSGANVLTF.

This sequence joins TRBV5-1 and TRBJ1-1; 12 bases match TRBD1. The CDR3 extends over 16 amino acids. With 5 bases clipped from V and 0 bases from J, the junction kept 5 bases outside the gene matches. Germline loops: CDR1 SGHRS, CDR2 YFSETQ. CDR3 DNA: TGCGCCAGCAGGTCCGGGACAGGGGGCATGAACACTGAAGCTTTCTTT. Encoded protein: CASRSGTGGMNTEAFF.

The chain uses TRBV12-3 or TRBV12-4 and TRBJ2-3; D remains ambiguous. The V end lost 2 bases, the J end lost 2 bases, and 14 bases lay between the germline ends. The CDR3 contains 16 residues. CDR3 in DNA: TGTGCCAGCAGTTTATCACTCGCCACTTACACAGATACGCAGTATTTT. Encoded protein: CASSLSLATYTDTQYF.

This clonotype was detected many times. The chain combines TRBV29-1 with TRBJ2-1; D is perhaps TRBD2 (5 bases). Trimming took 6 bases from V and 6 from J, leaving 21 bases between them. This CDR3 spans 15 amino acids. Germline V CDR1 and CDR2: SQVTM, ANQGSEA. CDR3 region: CSVASPDSSINEQFF. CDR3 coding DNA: TGCAGCGTCGCTTCCCCGGACTCCTCCATCAATGAGCAGTTCTTC.

CDR3 sequence reads: CASSQDDRDQETQYF. In DNA form, the CDR3 reads TGTGCCAGCAGCCAAGACGACAGGGACCAAGAGACCCAGTACTTC. This rearrangement joins TRBV3-1 to TRBJ2-5, with 7 bases aligning to TRBD1. V lost 0 bases and J lost 0; bases outside the gene matches: 1. Germline V CDR1 and CDR2: LGHDT, YNNKEL (reference sequence). The CDR3 length is 15 residues.

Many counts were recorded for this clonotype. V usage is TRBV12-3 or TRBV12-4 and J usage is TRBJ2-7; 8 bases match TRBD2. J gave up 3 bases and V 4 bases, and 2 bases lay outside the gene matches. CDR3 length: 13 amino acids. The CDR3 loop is CASSSRGGYEQYF. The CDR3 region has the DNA TGTGCCAGCAGTTCCCGGGGGGGCTACGAGCAGTACTTC.

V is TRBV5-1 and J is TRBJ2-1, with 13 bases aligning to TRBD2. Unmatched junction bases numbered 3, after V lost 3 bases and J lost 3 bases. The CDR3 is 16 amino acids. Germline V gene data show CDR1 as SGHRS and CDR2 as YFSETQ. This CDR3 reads CASSSLAGGVYNEQFF. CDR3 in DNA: TGCGCCAGCAGCTCACTAGCGGGAGGGGTCTACAATGAGCAGTTCTTC.

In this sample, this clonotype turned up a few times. The CDR3 sequence: CASRNRGGETQYF. In DNA form, the CDR3 reads TGCGCCAGTCGGAACAGGGGTGGTGAGACCCAGTACTTC. This rearrangement joins TRBV5-1 to TRBJ2-5; 7 positions agree with TRBD1. V trimming: 8 bases; J trimming: 5 bases; junction bases outside the gene matches: 9. The CDR3 runs to 13 residues. Germline-derived CDR1 and CDR2 are SGHRS and YFSETQ.

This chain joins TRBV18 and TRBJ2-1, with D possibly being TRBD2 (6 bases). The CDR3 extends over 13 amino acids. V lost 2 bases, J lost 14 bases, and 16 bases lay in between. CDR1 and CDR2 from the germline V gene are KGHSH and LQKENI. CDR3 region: CASSPSFAGPEFF. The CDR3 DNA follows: TGTGCCAGCTCACCAAGTTTCGCGGGACCGGAGTTCTTC.

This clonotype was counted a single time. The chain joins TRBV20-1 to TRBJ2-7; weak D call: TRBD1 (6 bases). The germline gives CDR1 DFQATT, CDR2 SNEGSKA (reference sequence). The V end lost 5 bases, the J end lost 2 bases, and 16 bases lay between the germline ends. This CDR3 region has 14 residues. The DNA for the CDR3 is TGCAGTGCTTACCCACGCGACAGGCCCTACGAGCAGTACGTC. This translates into CSAYPRDRPYEQYV.

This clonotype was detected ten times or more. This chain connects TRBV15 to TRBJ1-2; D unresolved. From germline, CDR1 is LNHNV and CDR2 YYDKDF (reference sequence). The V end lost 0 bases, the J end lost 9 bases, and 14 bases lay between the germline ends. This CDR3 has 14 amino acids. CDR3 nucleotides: TGTGCCACCAGCAGAGACCCCGGAGTCGGGAGCTACACCTTC. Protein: CATSRDPGVGSYTF.

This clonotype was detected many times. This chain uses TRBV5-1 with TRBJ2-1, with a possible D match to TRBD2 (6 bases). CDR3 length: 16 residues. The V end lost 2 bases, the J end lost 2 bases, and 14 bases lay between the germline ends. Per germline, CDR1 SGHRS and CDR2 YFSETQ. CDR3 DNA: TGCGCCAGCAGCTTCACCGGGACTTACACCTACAATGAGCAGTTCTTC. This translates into CASSFTGTYTYNEQFF.

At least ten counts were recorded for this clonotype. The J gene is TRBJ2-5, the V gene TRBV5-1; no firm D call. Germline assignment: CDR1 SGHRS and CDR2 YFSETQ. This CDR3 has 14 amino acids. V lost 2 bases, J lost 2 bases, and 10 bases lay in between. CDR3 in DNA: TGCGCCAGCAGCTTACCCAGCCGACAAGAGACCCAGTACTTC. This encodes CASSLPSRQETQYF.

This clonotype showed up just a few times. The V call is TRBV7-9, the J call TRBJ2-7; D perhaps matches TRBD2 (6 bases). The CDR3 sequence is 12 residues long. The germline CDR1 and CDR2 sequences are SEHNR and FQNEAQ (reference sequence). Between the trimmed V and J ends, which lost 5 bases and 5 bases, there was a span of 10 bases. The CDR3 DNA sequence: TGTGCCAGCAGCATCCCGGGGGACGAGCAGTACGTC. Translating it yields CASSIPGDEQYV.

In DNA form, the CDR3 reads TGTGCCAGCAGTTTGGCCCCAGAAGCAGGACAGCCCCAGCATTTT. It specifies CASSLAPEAGQPQHF. The genes are TRBV27 and TRBJ1-5, with no clear D. V lost 3 bases to trimming and J lost 7 bases, with 16 bases between them. CDR1 is MNHEY, CDR2 SMNVEV, per germline (reference sequence). The CDR3 loop spans 15 amino acids.

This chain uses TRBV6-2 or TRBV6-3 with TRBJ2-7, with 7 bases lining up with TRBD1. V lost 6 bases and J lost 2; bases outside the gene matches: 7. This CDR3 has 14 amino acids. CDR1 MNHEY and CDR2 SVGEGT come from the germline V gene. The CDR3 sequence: CASSYRGTAYEQYV. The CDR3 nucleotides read TGTGCCAGCAGCTACAGGGGTACCGCCTACGAGCAGTACGTC.

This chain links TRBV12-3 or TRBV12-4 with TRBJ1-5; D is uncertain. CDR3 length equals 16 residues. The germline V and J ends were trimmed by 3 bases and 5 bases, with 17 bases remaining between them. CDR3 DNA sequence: TGTGCCAGCAGTTTCTACCCCGGTGGAGGCGATCAGCCCCAGCATTTT. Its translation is CASSFYPGGGDQPQHF.